The present entry profiles one TCR beta chain with its context. The data were taken from a study of blood T cell repertoires in COVID-19. Study overall: The analysed material was cDNA or gDNA that came from T cells, B-cell-depleted T cells, or PBMCs.

Germline V gene sequence: CDR1 SGHVS, CDR2 FQNEAQ. The ends lost 5 bases at V and 2 bases at J; junction bases unmatched: 16. This CDR3 spans 20 amino acids. Each participant's cohort was designated according to participant-reported clinical history. What the recovered Cohort 3 donors had was two negative PCRs, clearance, or symptom resolution. Source study methods: For nucleated cells, counts were estimated from reference gene primer amplification. Repertoires were generated with immunoSEQ multiplex PCR, while TCRdb's copy carries only in-frame clones and drops some. The V and J calls and clone size come from that table; D and trimming were worked out from the DNA. The sample has some 250,000 clones, approximately 90% seen once.

The receptor was derived from a man aged 40-49 years who had recovered from COVID-19. The specimen was PBMCs or T cells enriched from blood (not recorded which). The chain carries TRBV7-8 and TRBJ1-3; 12 bases match TRBD1. The CDR3 reads CASSTQPGQGASVAGNTIYF. Here the CDR3 DNA reads TGTGCCAGCAGCACTCAACCGGGACAGGGGGCATCGGTGGCTGGAAACACCATATATTTT. Full variable domain (remainder filled in from reference TRBV7-8 and TRBJ1-3): GAGVSQSPRYKVAKRGQDVALRCDPISGHVSLFWYQQALGQGPEFLTYFQNEAQLDKSGLPSDRFFAERPEGSVSTLKIQRTQQEDSAVYLCASSTQPGQGASVAGNTIYFGEGSWLTVV.